This T cell receptor beta chain was sequenced in a study of Graves' ophthalmopathy and Graves' hyperthyroidism. General study points: Thyroid clonotypes that were expanded above 0.001 frequency mostly also appeared in blood. Separation of ophthalmopathy from stable hyperthyroidism was achieved by a 13-signature model, at 85% to 90% sensitivity and under 82% specificity.

In this cohort's terms, stable hyperthyroidism meant no ophthalmopathy by 18 months of follow-up. The table lists this clonotype with many counts. Its antigen is currently unknown. The sequenced template was RNA, covering the TCR beta CDR3 region. The library came from an HTBI-primed first-round RT-PCR and a second-round multiplex PCR. From the multiplex PCR reads, TCRdb called clonotypes with MiXCR, one entry per CDR3 protein. Among hundreds of thousands of distinct CDR3 sequences, just over 15% were seen once, and the ten largest hold around 7%. CDR1 and CDR2 (germline): MDHEN, SYDVKM. The V gene lost 6 bases and the J gene lost 5 bases, with 16 bases spanning the gap. CDR3 length: 14 amino acids.

This rearrangement joins TRBV28 to TRBJ2-5; D call uncertain. The sample taken for sequencing was peripheral blood. The clonotype was recovered from a woman aged 18-29 years with stable Graves' hyperthyroidism. Here the CDR3 DNA reads TGTGCCAGCAGCCCAGGTGGGGTGAGGGAGACCCAGTACTTC. Translated, it gives CASSPGGVRETQYF.